This is a list of T cell receptor beta chains from one sample in a study of blood T cell repertoires in COVID-19. The assay was immunoSEQ multiplex PCR, and TCRdb's table has in-frame clones only and misses some. Here the sample spans 20,000 to 25,000 clones, 80% to 95% being singletons. The sequenced material came from peripheral blood. The receptors originated from a man in his 70s with acute or convalescent COVID-19. Both conserved end residues are part of each CDR3. The D gene is left open where the match is weak. Clone size is stated in some rows and not others, as once, few, many or a class when expanded.

TRBJ2-3 TRBV10-3 - - TGTGCCATCATGCGACCGACTTCAGATACGCAGTATTTT CAIMRPTSDTQYF
TRBJ2-7 TRBV2 TRBD1 - TGTGCCAGCAGTGCAGGGGGCACCTACGAGCAGTACTTC CASSAGGTYEQYF
TRBJ1-3 TRBV7-2 TRBD1 - TGTGCCAGCAGCTCCGCCGGGACAGGGGGAAACACCATATATTTT CASSSAGTGGNTIYF
TRBJ1-3 TRBV28 - - TGTGCCAGCAGTTATCACGGCGGAGGTGCAGGAAACACCATATATTTT CASSYHGGGAGNTIYF
TRBJ2-6 TRBV5-4 - few TGTGCCAGCAGCTTGCATGGGGCCAACGTCCTGACTTTC CASSLHGANVLTF
TRBJ2-6 TRBV19 - - TGTGCCAGTACTAATGGGGCCCCTGGGGCCAACGTCCTGACTTTC CASTNGAPGANVLTF
TRBJ1-2 TRBV27 TRBD1 - TGTGCCAGCAGCCCTCGGCGACAGGGAGCAGACGGCTACACCTTC CASSPRRQGADGYTF
TRBJ1-6 TRBV4-3 TRBD1 few TGCGCCAGCAGCCAAGCCCCCCACGGGACAGGCTATAATTCACCCCTCCACTTT CASSQAPHGTGYNSPLHF
TRBJ1-6 TRBV6-5 TRBD1 - TGTGCCAGCAGTTACCGGGACAGGAGTTCACCCCTCCACTTT CASSYRDRSSPLHF
TRBJ1-1 TRBV7-2 - - TGTGCCAGCAGCTTAGAGGCAGGGAGGACTGAAGCTTTCTTT CASSLEAGRTEAFF
TRBJ1-1 TRBV5-1 - - TGCGCCAGCAGCCCGGCCGGAGGGCTGAACACTGAAGCTTTCTTT CASSPAGGLNTEAFF
TRBJ1-1 TRBV7-3 TRBD1 few TGTGCCAGCAGCTCGGACAGGGGTCGGACTGAAGCTTTCTTT CASSSDRGRTEAFF
TRBJ2-2 TRBV7-2 TRBD1 - TGTGCCAGCAGGGGGACAGGGGAAAGCGGGGAGCTGTTTTTT CASRGTGESGELFF
TRBJ2-5 TRBV27 TRBD1 - TGTGCCAGCAGTTTCGGAGGGACAGGTGTAGGGAGAGAGACCCAGTACTTC CASSFGGTGVGRETQYF
TRBJ1-1 TRBV9 - - TGTGCCAGCAGCCCTAGAGGAGGCGGAACGAACACTGAAGCTTTCTTT CASSPRGGGTNTEAFF
TRBJ2-1 TRBV28 TRBD2 - TGTGCCAGCAGTTTACTTAGCGGGCCAAGCTCCTACAATGAGCAGTTCTTC CASSLLSGPSSYNEQFF
TRBJ2-7 TRBV7-2 TRBD2 - TGTGCCAGCAGCTTAGTCGCGGGAGGGCCCATGGGAGAGCAGTACTTC CASSLVAGGPMGEQYF
TRBJ1-3 TRBV18 - - TGTGCCAGCTCACCACGCGATAGCTCTGGAAACACCATATATTTT CASSPRDSSGNTIYF
TRBJ2-2 TRBV4-1 TRBD2 - TGCGCCAGCAGCCAAGGAGCTAGCGGGAGGGCCGACGTGCTGTTTTTT CASSQGASGRADVLFF
TRBJ2-5 TRBV7-7 TRBD1 - TGTGCCAGCAGCCCACAGGGGGCGGGGGAGACCCAGTACTTC CASSPQGAGETQYF
TRBJ1-2 TRBV27 - - TGTGCCAGCACCAACTCAGGGTCCGGCGGCTACACCTTC CASTNSGSGGYTF
TRBJ2-5 TRBV5-1 - - TGCGCCAGCAGCGGCGGACAGGGACTACAAGAGACCCAGTACTTC CASSGGQGLQETQYF
TRBJ2-5 TRBV4-1 - - TGCGCCAGCAGCCAAGACAGGGGAGAAGTCGCCCAGTACTTC CASSQDRGEVAQYF
TRBJ1-1 TRBV30 - - TGTGCTGGGACTAACACTGAAGCTTTCTTT CAGTNTEAFF
TRBJ2-1 TRBV6-2/TRBV6-3 - - TGTGCCAGCACCCCGGAGGGCTACAATGAGCAGTTCTTC CASTPEGYNEQFF
TRBJ2-2 TRBV5-1 - - TGCGCCACCACGACCCAGGGTTACACCGGGGAGCTGTTTTTT CATTTQGYTGELFF
TRBJ1-2 TRBV7-3 TRBD1 - TGTGCCAGCAGCCAGACAGGGGGATTTAACTATGGCTACACCTTC CASSQTGGFNYGYTF
TRBJ2-6 TRBV7-2 - - TGTGCCAGCAGCTTAGTAGGAGTGGGGGCCAACGTCCTGACTTTC CASSLVGVGANVLTF
TRBJ2-1 TRBV28 TRBD2 - TGTGCCAGCACCCCCGTGGGGACTAGCGGGAGGAATGAGCAGTTCTTC CASTPVGTSGRNEQFF
TRBJ1-5 TRBV18 - - TGTGCCAGCTCCCCGGGTGGCAATCAGCCCCAGCATTTT CASSPGGNQPQHF
TRBJ1-1 TRBV10-3 - - TGTGCCATCAGTGAGTCGGCTGGGGAGGGACTCCGCGGCACTGAAGCTTTCTTT CAISESAGEGLRGTEAFF
TRBJ1-1 TRBV27 - - TGTGCCAGCAGTTTAGCACGGAGGAACACTGAAGCTTTCTTT CASSLARRNTEAFF
TRBJ2-1 TRBV7-2 TRBD2 - TGTGCCAGCAGCTTAGCAACTAGCGGGGGGTACAATGAGCAGTTCTTC CASSLATSGGYNEQFF
TRBJ1-2 TRBV7-9 TRBD1 - TGTGCCAGCAGCGGCCCGGGACAGGGGAACTATGGCTACACCTTC CASSGPGQGNYGYTF
TRBJ1-2 TRBV28 - - TGTGCCAGCAGTCCTAGCGCCCGGGCCATTGGCTACACCTTC CASSPSARAIGYTF
TRBJ1-3 TRBV7-7 - - TGTGCTAGCAGCCTTGGACAGCCGAACTCTGGAAACACCATATATTTT CASSLGQPNSGNTIYF
TRBJ2-3 TRBV5-1 - - TGCGCCAGCAGATTGGGTAGTACAGATACGCAGTATTTT CASRLGSTDTQYF
TRBJ1-2 TRBV27 - - TGTGCCAGCAGTTGGGGTCAGGGAACCTATGGCTACACCTTC CASSWGQGTYGYTF
TRBJ1-1 TRBV6-5 TRBD1 - TGTGCCAGCAGTTACCGACAGGGCTACACTGAAGCTTTCTTT CASSYRQGYTEAFF
TRBJ1-5 TRBV28 TRBD1 once TGTGCCGAGGGACAGATAGACAAACAGCCCCAGCATTTT CAEGQIDKQPQHF
TRBJ2-3 TRBV10-1 TRBD1 - TGCGCCAGCAGTGGTACAGGGGCCGGCACAGATACGCAGTATTTT CASSGTGAGTDTQYF